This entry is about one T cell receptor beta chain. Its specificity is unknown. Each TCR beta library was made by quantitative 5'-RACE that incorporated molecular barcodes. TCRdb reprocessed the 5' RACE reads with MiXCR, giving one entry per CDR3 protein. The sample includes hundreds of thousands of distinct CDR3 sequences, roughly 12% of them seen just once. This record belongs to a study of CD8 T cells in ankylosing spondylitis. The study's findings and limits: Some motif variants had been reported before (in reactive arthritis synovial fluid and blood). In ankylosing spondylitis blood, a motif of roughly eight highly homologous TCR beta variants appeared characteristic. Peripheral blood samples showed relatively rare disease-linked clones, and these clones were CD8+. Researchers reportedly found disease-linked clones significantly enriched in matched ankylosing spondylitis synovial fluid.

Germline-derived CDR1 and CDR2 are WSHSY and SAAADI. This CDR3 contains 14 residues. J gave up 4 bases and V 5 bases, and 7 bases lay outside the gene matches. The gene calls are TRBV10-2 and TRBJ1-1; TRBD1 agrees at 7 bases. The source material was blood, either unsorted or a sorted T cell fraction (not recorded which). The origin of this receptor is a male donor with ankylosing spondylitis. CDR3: CASSKTGIGTEAFF. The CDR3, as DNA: TGCGCCAGCAGTAAGACAGGGATTGGCACTGAAGCTTTCTTT.